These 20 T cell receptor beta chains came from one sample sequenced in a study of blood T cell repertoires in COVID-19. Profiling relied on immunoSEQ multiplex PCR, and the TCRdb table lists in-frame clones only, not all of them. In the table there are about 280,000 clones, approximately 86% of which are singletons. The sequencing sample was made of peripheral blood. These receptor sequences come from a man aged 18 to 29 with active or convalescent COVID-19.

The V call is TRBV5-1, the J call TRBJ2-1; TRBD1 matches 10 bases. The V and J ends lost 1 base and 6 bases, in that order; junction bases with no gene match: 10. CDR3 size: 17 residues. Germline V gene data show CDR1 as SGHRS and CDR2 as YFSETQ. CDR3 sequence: CASSLRGRDRGPNEQFF. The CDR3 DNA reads TGCGCCAGCAGCTTGAGGGGGCGGGACAGGGGACCCAATGAGCAGTTCTTC.

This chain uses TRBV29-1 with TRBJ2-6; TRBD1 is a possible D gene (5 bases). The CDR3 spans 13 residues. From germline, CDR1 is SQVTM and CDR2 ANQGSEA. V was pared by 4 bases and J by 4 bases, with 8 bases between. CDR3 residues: CSVVGAGANVLTF. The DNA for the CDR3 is TGCAGCGTTGTAGGGGCCGGGGCCAACGTCCTGACTTTC.

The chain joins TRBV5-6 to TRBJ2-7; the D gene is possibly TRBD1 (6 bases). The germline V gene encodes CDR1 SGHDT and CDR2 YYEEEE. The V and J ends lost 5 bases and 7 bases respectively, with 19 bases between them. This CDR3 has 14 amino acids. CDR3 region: CASRPGTWVREQYF. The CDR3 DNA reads TGTGCCAGCAGACCCGGGACATGGGTTCGGGAGCAGTACTTC.

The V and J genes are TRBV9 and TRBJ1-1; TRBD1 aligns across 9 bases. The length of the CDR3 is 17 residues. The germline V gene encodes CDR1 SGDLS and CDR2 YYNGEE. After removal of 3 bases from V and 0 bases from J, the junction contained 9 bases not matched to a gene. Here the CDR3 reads CASSAGQGLGMNTEAFF. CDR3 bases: TGTGCCAGCAGCGCCGGACAGGGGCTAGGGATGAACACTGAAGCTTTCTTT.

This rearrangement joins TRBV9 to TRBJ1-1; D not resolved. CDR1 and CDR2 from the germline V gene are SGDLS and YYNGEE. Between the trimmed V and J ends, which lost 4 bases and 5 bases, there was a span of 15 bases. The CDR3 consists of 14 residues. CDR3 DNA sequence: TGTGCCAGCAGCTCAGGATGGGGAGGTACTGAAGCTTTCTTT. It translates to CASSSGWGGTEAFF.

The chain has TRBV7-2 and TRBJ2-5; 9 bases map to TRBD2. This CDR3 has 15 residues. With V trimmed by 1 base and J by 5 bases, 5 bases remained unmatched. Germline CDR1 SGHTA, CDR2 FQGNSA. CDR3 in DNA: TGTGCCAGCAGCTTAGAAGCGGGGGGACTGGAGACCCAGTACTTC. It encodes CASSLEAGGLETQYF.

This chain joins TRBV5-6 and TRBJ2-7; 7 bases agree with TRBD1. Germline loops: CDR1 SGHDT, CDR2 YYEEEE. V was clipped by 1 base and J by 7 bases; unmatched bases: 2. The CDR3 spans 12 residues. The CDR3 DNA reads TGTGCCAGCAGCTTGAGGGGGCAAGAGCAGTACTTC. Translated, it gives CASSLRGQEQYF.

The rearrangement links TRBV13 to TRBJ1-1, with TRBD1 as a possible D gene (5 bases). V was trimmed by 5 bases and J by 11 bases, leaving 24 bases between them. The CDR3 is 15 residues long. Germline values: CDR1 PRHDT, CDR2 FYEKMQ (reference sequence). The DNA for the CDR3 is TGTGCCAGCAGCCCGACCCCACCGGGTCCGGGGGGGGCTTTCTTT. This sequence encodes CASSPTPPGPGGAFF.

The CDR3 here is CASSVALRRDTDTQYNLYF. The CDR3 region has the DNA TGTGCCAGCAGCGTAGCTCTCAGACGAGACACAGATACGCAGTATAATCTGTATTTT. The gene calls are TRBV9 and TRBJ2-3; D gene unclear. CDR1 and CDR2 (germline): SGDLS, YYNGEE. V lost 0 bases to trimming and J lost 14 bases, with 34 bases between them. There are 19 residues in the CDR3.

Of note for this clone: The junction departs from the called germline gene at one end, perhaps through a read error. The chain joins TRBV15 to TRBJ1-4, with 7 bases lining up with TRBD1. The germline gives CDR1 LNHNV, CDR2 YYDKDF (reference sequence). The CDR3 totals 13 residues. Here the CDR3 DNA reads TGTGCCACCAGCAGAGATTTTTTAGACAGGGACAATTTT. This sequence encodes CATSRDFLDRDNF. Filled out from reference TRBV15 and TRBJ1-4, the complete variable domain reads DAMVIQNPRYQVTQFGKPVTLSCSQTLNHNVMYWYQQKSSQAPKLLFHYYDKDFNNEADTPDNFQSRRPNTSFCFLDIRSPGLGDTAMYLCATSRDFLDRDNFGSGTQLSVL.

The CDR3 coding sequence is TGTGCCAGCAGGGAAAGCGGGGGGGCCTACAATGAGCAGTTCTTC. Encoded protein: CASRESGGAYNEQFF. The rearrangement uses TRBV3-1 (or the pseudogene TRBV3-2) and TRBJ2-1, with TRBD2 matching 10 bases. The V segment lost 6 bases and the J segment 2 bases; nucleotides outside the gene matches: 4. The CDR3 is 15 amino acids. CDR1 LGHDT and CDR2 YNNKEL come from the germline V gene (reference sequence).

CDR3 DNA: TGTGCCAGCAGCCAGGTAGTAAACGAGCAGTACTTC. Translated, it gives CASSQVVNEQYF. The V call is TRBV14, the J call TRBJ2-7; D ambiguous. Germline V gene sequence: CDR1 SGHDN, CDR2 FVKESK. V was trimmed by 3 bases and J by 5 bases, leaving 8 bases between them. This CDR3 has 12 residues.

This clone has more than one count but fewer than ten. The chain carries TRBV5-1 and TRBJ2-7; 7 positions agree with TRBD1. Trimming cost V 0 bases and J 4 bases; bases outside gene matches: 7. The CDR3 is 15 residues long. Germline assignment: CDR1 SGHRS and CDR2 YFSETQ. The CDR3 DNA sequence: TGCGCCAGCAGCTTGGAAGGGGCACAGGGGTACGAGCAGTACTTC. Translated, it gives CASSLEGAQGYEQYF.

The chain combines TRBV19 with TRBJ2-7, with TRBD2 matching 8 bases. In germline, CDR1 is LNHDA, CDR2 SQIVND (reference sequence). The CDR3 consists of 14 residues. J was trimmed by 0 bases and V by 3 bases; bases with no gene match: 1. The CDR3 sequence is CASSMSGSSYEQYF. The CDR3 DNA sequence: TGTGCCAGTAGTATGAGCGGGAGCTCCTACGAGCAGTACTTC. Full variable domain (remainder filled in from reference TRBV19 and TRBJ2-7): DGGITQSPKYLFRKEGQNVTLSCEQNLNHDAMYWYRQDPGQGLRLIYYSQIVNDFQKGDIAEGYSVSREKKESFPLTVTSAQKNPTAFYLCASSMSGSSYEQYFGPGTRLTVT.

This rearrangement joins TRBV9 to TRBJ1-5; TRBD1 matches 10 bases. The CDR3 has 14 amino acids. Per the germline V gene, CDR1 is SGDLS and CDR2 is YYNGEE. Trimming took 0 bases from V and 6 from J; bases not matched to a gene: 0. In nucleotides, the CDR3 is TGTGCCAGCAGCGTAGGGGACAGGGGTCAGCCCCAGCATTTT. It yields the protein CASSVGDRGQPQHF.

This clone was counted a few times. DNA of the CDR3: TGTGCCAGCAGCTTAGCGGGGGGGTCGACCGGCTACACCTTC. Protein product: CASSLAGGSTGYTF. The chain employs TRBV7-2 and TRBJ1-2; D might be TRBD1 (5 bases). Germline V lookup: CDR1 SGHTA, CDR2 FQGNSA. The CDR3 contains 14 residues. Trimming took off 0 bases at V and 8 bases at J, with 13 bases between the two ends.

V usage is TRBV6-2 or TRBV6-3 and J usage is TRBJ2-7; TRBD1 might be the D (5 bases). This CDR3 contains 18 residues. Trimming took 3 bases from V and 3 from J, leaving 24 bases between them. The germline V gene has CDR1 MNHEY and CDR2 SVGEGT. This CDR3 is CASSYNTLLLTDFYEQYF. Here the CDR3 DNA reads TGTGCCAGCAGTTATAACACCTTGCTGTTGACAGATTTCTACGAGCAGTACTTC.

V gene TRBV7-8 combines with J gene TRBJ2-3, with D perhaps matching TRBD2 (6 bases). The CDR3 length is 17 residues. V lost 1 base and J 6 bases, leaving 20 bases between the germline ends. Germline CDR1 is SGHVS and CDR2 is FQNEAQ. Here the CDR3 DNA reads TGTGCCAGCAGCTTAGGGAGTAGCGGTGAGCCGGGGGATACGCAGTATTTT. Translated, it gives CASSLGSSGEPGDTQYF.

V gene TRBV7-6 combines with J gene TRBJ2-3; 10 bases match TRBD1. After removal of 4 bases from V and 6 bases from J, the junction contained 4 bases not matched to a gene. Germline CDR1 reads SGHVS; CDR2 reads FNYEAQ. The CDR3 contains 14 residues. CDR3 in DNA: TGTGCCAGCAGCTCGGGACAGGGGCTGGATACGCAGTATTTT. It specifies CASSSGQGLDTQYF.

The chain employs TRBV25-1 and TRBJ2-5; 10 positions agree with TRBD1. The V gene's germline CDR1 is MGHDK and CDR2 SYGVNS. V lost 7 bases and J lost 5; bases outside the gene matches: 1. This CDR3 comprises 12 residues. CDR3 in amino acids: CASTGQGETQYF. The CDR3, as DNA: TGTGCCAGCACGGGACAGGGGGAGACCCAGTACTTC.